This T cell receptor (beta chain) is drawn from a study of blood T cell repertoires in COVID-19. Across the whole study: Collection of acute and convalescent COVID-19 samples took place in the United States, Italy and Spain.

As originally analysed: Reference gene primer amplification in the assay estimated nucleated cell counts. Repertoires were generated with immunoSEQ multiplex PCR, while TCRdb's copy carries only in-frame clones and drops some. The V and J calls and clone size come from that table; D and trimming were worked out from the DNA. The sample has around 200,000 clones, 84% seen once. V was pared by 4 bases and J by 7 bases, with 12 bases between. The CDR3 runs to 14 residues. From germline, CDR1 is SGHRS and CDR2 YFSETQ. Sequencing input: peripheral blood. This chain connects TRBV5-1 to TRBJ1-6, with D possibly TRBD1 on 6 matching bases. The TCR originated in a human donor in a cohort sampled during active COVID-19. This CDR3 reads CASSLLRGNSPLHF. CDR3 DNA sequence: TGCGCCAGCAGCCTCCTGAGGGGGAATTCACCCCTCCACTTT.